Following are 29 T cell receptor beta chains from one sample sequenced in a study of T-cell memory formation after mild COVID-19. MiXCR, applied by TCRdb to the 5' RACE reads, yields one record per CDR3 protein. The table includes some 68,000 distinct CDR3 sequences, over 15% detected once. Sequenced: PBMCs or a T cell subset sorted from them (not recorded which). The source of these receptors is an adult woman who had mild COVID-19 (a few samples of this study predate the infection). Cell type and time point are not known.

This clonotype was observed a handful of times. The V gene is TRBV6-1, the J gene TRBJ1-1; D gene ambiguous. In germline, CDR1 is MNHNS, CDR2 SASEGT. The ends were cut back, 1 base at V and 7 bases at J, with 7 bases in the middle. The CDR3 loop spans 12 amino acids. The CDR3: CASSEGGSEAFF. The CDR3 DNA reads as TGTGCCAGCAGTGAAGGCGGCAGTGAAGCTTTCTTT.

This chain joins TRBV12-3 or TRBV12-4 and TRBJ2-3; the D gene could be TRBD1 or TRBD2 (5 bases each). This CDR3 has 12 amino acids. V was shortened by 5 bases and J by 4 bases, with 7 bases between the two germline ends. The CDR3 spells CASSPGPDTQYF. The CDR3 DNA reads TGTGCCAGCAGTCCGGGACCAGATACGCAGTATTTT.

The chain combines TRBV7-9 with TRBJ1-1; D perhaps matches TRBD1 (6 bases). Looked up from germline, CDR1 is SEHNR and CDR2 is FQNEAQ (reference sequence). Trimming cost V 5 bases and J 0 bases, with 10 bases left between them. The CDR3 contains 14 residues. In DNA form, the CDR3 reads TGTGCCAGCAGCCGCCCAGGGGTGAACACTGAAGCTTTCTTT. Protein sequence: CASSRPGVNTEAFF. Supplemented by reference TRBV7-9 and TRBJ1-1, the full variable domain reads DTGVSQNPRHKITKRGQNVTFRCDPISEHNRLYWYRQTLGQGPEFLTYFQNEAQLEKSRLLSDRFSAERPKGSFSTLEIQRTEQGDSAMYLCASSRPGVNTEAFFGQGTRLTVV.

CDR3 residues: CASSARGAESTDTQYF. CDR3 coding DNA: TGTGCCAGCAGCGCCCGAGGGGCTGAAAGCACAGATACGCAGTATTTT. V gene TRBV5-4 combines with J gene TRBJ2-3; D is possibly TRBD1 or TRBD2 (5 bases each). The CDR3 sequence is 16 residues long. V lost 4 bases and J lost 0, with 15 bases in between. The germline CDR1 and CDR2 sequences are SGHNT and YYREEE (reference sequence).

The chain is built from TRBV7-9 and TRBJ2-3; a possible D gene is TRBD2 (6 bases). V gave up 5 bases and J gave up 4 bases, with 13 bases separating them. The CDR3 extends over 14 amino acids. Germline CDR1 and CDR2: SEHNR and FQNEAQ (reference sequence). This CDR3 is CASSNGSPPDTQYF. Written as DNA, the CDR3 is TGTGCCAGCAGCAACGGGAGCCCCCCAGATACGCAGTATTTT.

This clonotype was seen repeatedly, ten times or more. Here the CDR3 reads CASSLVLGYNEQFF. The CDR3 DNA reads TGTGCCAGCAGCTTGGTTCTAGGCTACAATGAGCAGTTCTTC. The chain links TRBV5-5 to TRBJ2-1; D gene unclear. The V gene's germline CDR1 is SGHKS and CDR2 YYEKEE (reference sequence). CDR3 size: 14 residues. Deletions cut 0 bases from V and 3 bases from J, with 7 bases between.

This clonotype was detected many times. This chain links TRBV20-1 with TRBJ2-1; maybe TRBD1 (6 bases). The germline V gene encodes CDR1 DFQATT and CDR2 SNEGSKA (reference sequence). CDR3 length equals 13 residues. V shed 4 bases and J shed 7 bases, with 14 bases lying between them. The CDR3 region is CSANQGRINEQFF. DNA for the CDR3: TGCAGTGCTAATCAGGGGCGCATAAATGAGCAGTTCTTC.

Relative to its sample, this clonotype is medium-sized (0.01 to 0.1%). V usage is TRBV6-5 and J usage is TRBJ2-1, with TRBD1 matching 10 bases. This CDR3 has 14 amino acids. Germline CDR1 is MNHEY and CDR2 is SVGAGI. Trimming cost V 8 bases and J 6 bases; bases outside gene matches: 7. The CDR3 DNA sequence: TGTGCCAGCGCATTGAGGACAGGGGGCAATGAGCAGTTCTTC. Translation: CASALRTGGNEQFF.

By sample share, this clonotype is medium-sized. The J gene is TRBJ1-6, the V gene TRBV5-8, with D possibly TRBD1 on 5 matching bases. Germline-derived CDR1 and CDR2 are SGHTS and YDEGEE. V shed 4 bases and J shed 8 bases, with 19 bases lying between them. CDR3 size: 16 residues. The CDR3 reads CASSDSNISPDSPLHF. The CDR3, as DNA: TGTGCCAGCAGCGACAGTAATATTTCCCCCGATTCACCCCTCCACTTT.

The CDR3 protein is CSARSLTGTAMNTEAFF. In DNA, the CDR3 is TGCAGTGCTAGATCGCTAACCGGGACAGCGATGAACACTGAAGCTTTCTTT. V gene TRBV20-1 combines with J gene TRBJ1-1; 7 bases are shared with TRBD1. The V gene's germline CDR1 is DFQATT and CDR2 SNEGSKA (reference sequence). The CDR3 runs to 17 residues. V dropped 2 bases and J dropped 0; count of bases not matched to a gene: 12.

The gene calls are TRBV5-1 and TRBJ1-1, with a tentative D call TRBD1 (5 bases). Germline V gene data show CDR1 as SGHRS and CDR2 as YFSETQ. Trimming shortened V by 0 bases and J by 4 bases, and 10 bases separated the two germline ends. This CDR3 is 14 amino acids long. The CDR3 DNA reads as TGCGCCAGCAGCTTGGCCTCAGGGATCACTGAAGCTTTCTTT. This codes for CASSLASGITEAFF.

This clonotype occurred many times. The chain links TRBV7-6 to TRBJ2-3; TRBD2 is a possible D gene (6 bases). Germline CDR1 reads SGHVS; CDR2 reads FNYEAQ. The germline V and J ends were trimmed by 5 bases and 11 bases, with 17 bases remaining between them. The CDR3 runs to 13 residues. DNA of the CDR3: TGTGCCAGCAGCCGAGAGTGGGGAGGCGGGCAGTATTTT. Translation: CASSREWGGGQYF.

This rearrangement joins TRBV7-9 to TRBJ2-1; tentative D call: TRBD2 (5 bases). The CDR3 totals 12 residues. Germline-derived CDR1 and CDR2 are SEHNR and FQNEAQ (reference sequence). Trimming removed 5 bases at V and 9 bases at J, with 11 bases between. This CDR3 is CASSLIATEQFF. CDR3 nucleotides: TGTGCCAGCAGCCTGATAGCGACTGAGCAGTTCTTC. Complete variable domain (other parts from reference TRBV7-9 and TRBJ2-1): DTGVSQNPRHKITKRGQNVTFRCDPISEHNRLYWYRQTLGQGPEFLTYFQNEAQLEKSRLLSDRFSAERPKGSFSTLEIQRTEQGDSAMYLCASSLIATEQFFGPGTRLTVL.

V usage is TRBV7-9 and J usage is TRBJ2-3, with 11 bases matching TRBD2. The trim removed 5 bases at V and 3 bases at J, leaving 7 bases unmatched. This CDR3 comprises 16 residues. Germline V gives CDR1 SEHNR, CDR2 FQNEAQ (reference sequence). CDR3 DNA: TGTGCCAGCAGCCCAGCGGGACTAGCGGCGACAGATACGCAGTATTTT. It is translated as CASSPAGLAATDTQYF.

The CDR3 DNA follows: TGTGCCAGCAGCTCGGGACTAGCTTTCAACGAGCAGTACTTC. It translates to CASSSGLAFNEQYF. The genes are TRBV11-2 and TRBJ2-7, with TRBD2 matching over 9 bases. With 4 bases clipped from V and 5 bases from J, the junction kept 6 bases outside the gene matches. This CDR3 is 14 amino acids long. CDR1 and CDR2 from the germline V gene are SGHAT and FQNNGV.

This clonotype was found a few times. This rearrangement joins TRBV2 to TRBJ2-7; the match to TRBD2 covers 12 bases. Looked up from germline, CDR1 is SNHLY and CDR2 is FYNNEI. This CDR3 region has 16 residues. V lost 4 bases, J lost 0 bases, and 4 bases stayed unmatched. The CDR3 sequence: CASSATSGGISYEQYF. The CDR3 DNA reads TGTGCCAGCAGTGCAACTAGCGGGGGGATCTCCTACGAGCAGTACTTC.

This clonotype was counted only a few times. This chain connects TRBV4-3 to TRBJ1-1; no reliable D call. V lost 0 bases, J lost 5 bases, and 13 bases lay in between. Germline-derived CDR1 and CDR2 are LGHNA and YSLEER. This CDR3 is built from 15 residues. The CDR3 is CASSQDYVGRTEAFF. DNA of the CDR3: TGCGCCAGCAGCCAAGATTATGTGGGGAGGACTGAAGCTTTCTTT.

The chain links TRBV30 to TRBJ2-7, with a weak D call TRBD2 (5 bases). The CDR3 covers 12 residues. Trimming cost V 4 bases and J 0 bases, with 7 bases left between them. Per the germline V gene, CDR1 is GTSNPN and CDR2 is SVGIG (reference sequence). CDR3 region: CAWTTSSYEQYF. The CDR3 DNA reads TGTGCCTGGACCACTAGCTCCTACGAGCAGTACTTC.

The V gene is TRBV20-1, the J gene TRBJ2-7; a weak D match, TRBD1 (5 bases). Germline lookup yields CDR1 DFQATT and CDR2 SNEGSKA (reference sequence). The ends were cut back, 1 base at V and 7 bases at J, with 14 bases in the middle. CDR3 length equals 13 residues. The CDR3, as DNA: TGCAGTGCTAGAGCAGGGTTTGCAGGAGAGCAGTACTTC. Its protein product is CSARAGFAGEQYF.

CDR3: CASSPPGDWGFYEQYF. CDR3 nucleotide sequence: TGTGCCAGCAGCCCCCCGGGGGATTGGGGCTTCTACGAGCAGTACTTC. V usage is TRBV11-2 and J usage is TRBJ2-7; possible D gene TRBD2, 6 bases. The CDR3 covers 16 residues. Trimming removed 5 bases from V and 3 bases from J, with 20 bases in between. CDR1 and CDR2 (germline): SGHAT, FQNNGV.

In nucleotides, the CDR3 is TGTGCCAGCAGCAGCTCGGTAGTGGACAATGAGCAGTTCTTC. It codes for CASSSSVVDNEQFF. The chain has TRBV9 and TRBJ2-1, with D hard to call. The CDR3 extends over 14 amino acids. Trimming removed 4 bases at V and 5 bases at J, with 13 bases between. The germline V gene has CDR1 SGDLS and CDR2 YYNGEE.

This rearrangement joins TRBV29-1 to TRBJ2-7, with D possibly being TRBD2 (5 bases). CDR3 length: 12 amino acids. V was trimmed by 1 base and J by 1 base, leaving 5 bases between them. Germline V lookup: CDR1 SQVTM, CDR2 ANQGSEA. In DNA form, the CDR3 reads TGCAGCGTTGAAGGGGAGTCCTACGAGCAGTACTTC. Its translation is CSVEGESYEQYF.

This clonotype was detected only a few times. The V gene is TRBV24-1, the J gene TRBJ2-5, with 7 nucleotides matching TRBD1. The CDR3 spans 19 residues. The V gene end was trimmed by 3 bases and the J gene end by 1 base; junction bases not matched to a gene: 16. Germline assignment: CDR1 KGHDR and CDR2 SFDVKD. CDR3 protein: CATSDPRGTTGRGQETQYF. CDR3 sequence (DNA): TGTGCCACCAGTGATCCTAGGGGTACGACAGGGAGAGGCCAAGAGACCCAGTACTTC.

This clonotype has only a few counts. This chain links TRBV5-8 with TRBJ2-1, with D uncertain. This CDR3 has 14 amino acids. Trimming pared 0 bases from V and 3 bases from J, leaving 7 bases between. Germline CDR1 SGHTS, CDR2 YDEGEE. CDR3 residues: CASSLGGLYNEQFF. In DNA form, the CDR3 reads TGTGCCAGCAGCTTGGGTGGCCTCTACAATGAGCAGTTCTTC.

This clonotype came up a few times. CDR3 bases: TGTGCCAGCAGCTTGGACAGGGTTAGCGGGAGGGCCGCGGCCAACGTCCTGACTTTC. Residues: CASSLDRVSGRAAANVLTF. The chain combines TRBV7-6 with TRBJ2-6; TRBD2 matches at 11 bases. The ends lost 3 bases at V and 6 bases at J; junction bases unmatched: 13. The CDR3 length is 19 residues. Germline V gene data show CDR1 as SGHVS and CDR2 as FNYEAQ.

This clonotype has more than one count but fewer than ten. V usage is TRBV6-5 and J usage is TRBJ2-7; D not certain. V was shortened by 2 bases and J by 4 bases, with 6 bases between the two germline ends. This CDR3 comprises 12 residues. The germline CDR1 and CDR2 sequences are MNHEY and SVGAGI. The CDR3 spells CASSYGHYEQYF. The CDR3 region has the DNA TGTGCCAGCAGTTACGGGCATTACGAGCAGTACTTC.

This clonotype was counted only a few times. The rearrangement links TRBV7-6 to TRBJ2-5; D not resolved. The V end was cut by 3 bases, the J end by 3 bases, with 8 bases between. This CDR3 contains 13 residues. In germline, CDR1 is SGHVS, CDR2 FNYEAQ. In nucleotides, the CDR3 is TGTGCCAGCAGCTTTCGGGCGGAAGAGACCCAGTACTTC. It specifies CASSFRAEETQYF. Filled out from reference TRBV7-6 and TRBJ2-5, the complete variable domain reads GAGVSQSPRYKVTKRGQDVALRCDPISGHVSLYWYRQALGQGPEFLTYFNYEAQQDKSGLPNDRFSAERPEGSISTLTIQRTEQRDSAMYRCASSFRAEETQYFGPGTRLLVL.

The rearrangement links TRBV6-5 to TRBJ1-1; 8 nucleotides agree with TRBD1. Germline CDR1 and CDR2: MNHEY and SVGAGI. The CDR3 totals 15 residues. V lost 5 bases, J lost 5 bases, and 10 bases stayed unmatched. CDR3 DNA sequence: TGTGCCAGCAGTCCGCGGCAGGGGGCAAGGACTGAAGCTTTCTTT. Its protein product is CASSPRQGARTEAFF.

This clonotype was counted only a few times. The chain is built from TRBV19 and TRBJ2-7, with 8 bases fitting TRBD2. Germline trimming cut 7 bases from V and 1 base from J; bases unmatched to any gene: 6. From germline, CDR1 is LNHDA and CDR2 SQIVND (reference sequence). There are 14 residues in the CDR3. Here the CDR3 reads CASTPGGGSYEQYF. The CDR3 bases are TGTGCCAGTACCCCCGGCGGGGGGTCCTACGAGCAGTACTTC. Variable domain in full (rest from reference TRBV19 and TRBJ2-7): DGGITQSPKYLFRKEGQNVTLSCEQNLNHDAMYWYRQDPGQGLRLIYYSQIVNDFQKGDIAEGYSVSREKKESFPLTVTSAQKNPTAFYLCASTPGGGSYEQYFGPGTRLTVT.